There are many counts of the clone carrying this T cell receptor (beta chain). Its cognate antigen is unknown. As the library was built, unique molecular identifiers were attached to individual cDNA molecules. Original processing notes: A per-sample median of approximately 87,000 TCRs was observed, with counts ranging from roughly 20,000 to 690,600. TCRdb recomputed calls from the RACE reads with MiXCR, one row per CDR3 protein. TCRdb assigned the V and J calls; the authors' analysis was not used. The sample has roughly 80,000 distinct CDR3 sequences; about 8.6% are singletons. The CDR3 runs 15 residues. V lost 0 bases to trimming and J lost 13 bases, with 21 bases between them. CDR1 and CDR2 from the germline V gene are DFQATT and SNEGSKA (reference sequence). Time point denoted: healthy volunteer bleed at 6 weeks. From whole blood left unfractionated, total RNA was extracted. This sample stems from a study of human T cells and chemical hapten exposure. The study, taken as a whole, reports: TCRs above 1 in 1000 frequency stayed constant with DPC sensitization.

This sequence joins TRBV20-1 and TRBJ1-4; the D gene is possibly TRBD1 (5 bases). The TCR was taken from a female donor in good health. Some clones in this sample may be carry-over from other donors' samples. The sample comprised whole blood. CDR3 loop: CSAREDQGQGGRLFF. Here the CDR3 DNA reads TGCAGTGCTAGAGAAGATCAAGGGCAGGGTGGGAGACTGTTTTTT.